This entry concerns a single T cell receptor (beta chain). This record belongs to a study of blood T cell repertoires in COVID-19. Study as a whole: The United States, Italy and Spain were the sources of the acute and convalescent COVID-19 samples. PBMCs, B-cell-depleted T cells, or T cells provided the cDNA or gDNA that made up the material.

How the authors handled the data: Estimation of nucleated cell counts was performed using reference gene primer amplification. Produced via immunoSEQ multiplex PCR; TCRdb's table is partial and in-frame only. V, J and clone size derive from that table, while D and trimming were established from the DNA sequence. The sample carries over 150,000 clones, roughly 90% recorded once. The CDR3 has 15 residues. V lost 0 bases to trimming and J lost 5 bases; unmatched junction nucleotides: 7. Germline values: CDR1 SGHRS, CDR2 YFSETQ. This rearrangement joins TRBV5-1 to TRBJ1-2; 7 bases line up with TRBD1. This TCR derives from a man aged 18 to 30 with acute or convalescent COVID-19. The sequenced sample was peripheral blood. CDR3 sequence reads: CASSLETGYPYGYTF. The CDR3 nucleotides are TGCGCCAGCAGCTTGGAGACAGGGTATCCTTATGGCTACACCTTC. The entire variable domain, with the rest obtained from reference TRBV5-1 and TRBJ1-2, is as follows: KAGVTQTPRYLIKTRGQQVTLSCSPISGHRSVSWYQQTPGQGLQFLFEYFSETQRNKGNFPGRFSGRQFSNSRSEMNVSTLELGDSALYLCASSLETGYPYGYTFGSGTRLTVV.